The clone carrying this TCR beta chain has ten or more counts. The data derive from a study of neurological immune-mediated disorders. The CDR3 is made up of 14 amino acids. Deletions cut 2 bases from V and 3 bases from J, with 9 bases between. The germline V gene has CDR1 SGHRS and CDR2 YFSETQ. MiXCR, run by TCRdb on the 5' RACE reads, gives a single entry per CDR3 protein. In the table there are approximately 32,000 distinct CDR3 sequences, 6% to 8.5% of which are singletons. Healthy control participants comprised blood bank volunteers in Maryland, USA. Material for sequencing was PBMCs. The chain combines TRBV5-1 with TRBJ2-4, with a possible D match to TRBD2 (5 bases). The TCR originated in a woman between 40 and 50 years old in good health. The CDR3 loop reads CASSFEGNKNIQYF. Here the CDR3 DNA reads TGCGCCAGCAGCTTCGAGGGCAACAAAAACATTCAGTACTTC.